Presented here are 30 T cell receptor beta chains from one specimen sequenced in a study of PD-1 blockade in classical Hodgkin lymphoma. The time point denotes: newly diagnosed, previously untreated cHL patient sample. Method: immunoSEQ multiplex PCR; TCRdb's copy keeps in-frame clones and lacks some. The sample gives roughly 77,000 clones, 85% to 95% of which show up once; 2.6% is in the top ten. The specimen was peripheral blood mononuclear cells (PBMCs). Receptor source: a human donor with classical Hodgkin lymphoma.

The chain links TRBV6-1 to TRBJ1-2; D is perhaps TRBD1 (6 bases). The V gene lost 6 bases and the J gene lost 4 bases, with 15 bases spanning the gap. The germline gives CDR1 MNHNS, CDR2 SASEGT. This CDR3 region has 14 residues. CDR3 sequence (DNA): TGTGCCAGCAGCCTTCGGGACAACTTCTATGGCTACACCTTC. Residues: CASSLRDNFYGYTF.

The chain combines TRBV7-9 with TRBJ1-2, with no clear D. V gave up 5 bases and J gave up 5 bases, with 12 bases separating them. The CDR3 extends over 13 amino acids. Germline CDR1 is SEHNR and CDR2 is FQNEAQ (reference sequence). CDR3 nucleotide sequence: TGTGCCAGCAGCCCCCCTGCATTGTATGGCTACACCTTC. This encodes CASSPPALYGYTF.

The chain links TRBV13 to TRBJ2-1; D is possibly TRBD1 or TRBD2 (6 bases each). This CDR3 has 16 amino acids. V was pared by 3 bases and J by 2 bases, with 14 bases between. Germline CDR1 PRHDT, CDR2 FYEKMQ (reference sequence). The CDR3 region is CASSLGTGGPYNEQFF. The CDR3 coding sequence is TGTGCCAGCAGCTTGGGGACCGGGGGCCCCTACAATGAGCAGTTCTTC.

The chain has TRBV5-1 and TRBJ1-3; no clear D. The germline V gene has CDR1 SGHRS and CDR2 YFSETQ. This CDR3 is 14 amino acids long. The ends were cut back, 2 bases at V and 0 bases at J, with 6 bases in the middle. The CDR3 sequence is CASSFELSGNTIYF. DNA for the CDR3: TGCGCCAGCAGCTTCGAGCTCTCTGGAAACACCATATATTTT.

The V call is TRBV11-2, the J call TRBJ1-4; D gene unclear. V was pared by 6 bases and J by 9 bases, with 14 bases between. Germline CDR1 SGHAT, CDR2 FQNNGV. CDR3 size: 13 residues. The CDR3 bases are TGTGCCAGCAGGAAGAGCCGGAACCAAAAACTGTTTTTT. Protein: CASRKSRNQKLFF.

The gene calls are TRBV30 and TRBJ1-4; TRBD1 might be the D (6 bases). The germline gives CDR1 GTSNPN, CDR2 SVGIG (reference sequence). V lost 0 bases and J 3 bases, leaving 17 bases between the germline ends. This CDR3 is built from 17 residues. For the CDR3, the DNA is TGTGCCTGGAGTGTACTGGGGGCCGCCCCCTCTAATGAAAAACTGTTTTTT. Encoded protein: CAWSVLGAAPSNEKLFF.

The chain is built from TRBV28 and TRBJ1-2; 7 positions match TRBD1. Germline V CDR1 and CDR2: MDHEN, SYDVKM. The CDR3 contains 12 residues. The V segment lost 7 bases and the J segment 8 bases; nucleotides outside the gene matches: 7. This CDR3 is CASNSPTGGYTF. CDR3 nucleotide sequence: TGTGCCAGCAATTCTCCGACAGGGGGCTACACCTTC.

V and J are TRBV19 and TRBJ1-5; a possible D gene is TRBD1 (5 bases). With 4 bases removed from V and 0 bases from J, the gap between germline ends came to 7 bases. This CDR3 has 14 residues. From germline, CDR1 is LNHDA and CDR2 SQIVND (reference sequence). The CDR3 protein is CASSRGNSNQPQHF. CDR3 coding DNA: TGTGCCAGTAGTAGGGGCAATAGCAATCAGCCCCAGCATTTT.

The CDR3 coding sequence is TGTGCCAGCAGTTTAGCTCGGGGGACGCCGGTTGGCTACACCTTC. It specifies CASSLARGTPVGYTF. This chain links TRBV27 with TRBJ1-2; a possible D gene is TRBD1 (5 bases). Germline V CDR1 and CDR2: MNHEY, SMNVEV (reference sequence). The CDR3 is made up of 15 amino acids. V lost 2 bases and J 7 bases, leaving 17 bases between the germline ends.

The chain joins TRBV19 to TRBJ2-1; unclear D gene. Between the trimmed V and J ends, which lost 8 bases and 2 bases, there was a span of 13 bases. CDR3 length equals 14 residues. CDR1 and CDR2 (germline): LNHDA, SQIVND (reference sequence). The CDR3 DNA reads TGTGCCAGTGGGAACTTCCGGACCTACAATGAGCAGTTCTTC. Its translation is CASGNFRTYNEQFF.

This clone was seen only a few times. V gene TRBV19 combines with J gene TRBJ2-6, with a possible D match to TRBD1 (5 bases). V was trimmed by 8 bases and J by 2 bases, leaving 13 bases between them. The V gene's germline CDR1 is LNHDA and CDR2 SQIVND (reference sequence). The CDR3 loop spans 15 amino acids. In nucleotides, the CDR3 is TGTGCCAGTGTAAGGGGAAGCACTGGGGCCAACGTCCTGACTTTC. Amino acid sequence: CASVRGSTGANVLTF.

The V call is TRBV19, the J call TRBJ2-7, with a weak D call TRBD2 (6 bases). This CDR3 has 17 residues. V was pared by 6 bases and J by 0 bases, with 21 bases between. CDR1 LNHDA and CDR2 SQIVND come from the germline V gene (reference sequence). The CDR3 DNA reads TGTGCCAGTAGCCCCCATTCTAGCGTCCCACTCTCCTACGAGCAGTACTTC. It encodes CASSPHSSVPLSYEQYF.

This clone was picked up one time. The chain recombines TRBV6-5 with TRBJ1-2, with D tentatively TRBD1 (5 bases). Between the trimmed V and J ends, which lost 4 bases and 7 bases, there was a span of 19 bases. CDR1 MNHEY and CDR2 SVGAGI come from the germline V gene. The CDR3 spans 15 residues. The CDR3 DNA sequence: TGTGCCAGCAGTTCGCCAGCAGGGTCCCCTTCTGGCTACACCTTC. Protein product: CASSSPAGSPSGYTF.

V and J are TRBV10-1 and TRBJ2-7; D ambiguous. V was cut by 2 bases and J by 4 bases, with 3 bases left in between. This CDR3 region has 11 residues. Germline CDR1 reads WNHNN; CDR2 reads SYGVQD (reference sequence). The CDR3 bases are TGCGCCAGCAGTGAGGGGTACGAGCAGTACTTC. Translated: CASSEGYEQYF.

V and J are TRBV7-8 and TRBJ2-5; D is unclear. Germline V gene data show CDR1 as SGHVS and CDR2 as FQNEAQ. The germline V and J ends were trimmed by 2 bases and 0 bases, with 13 bases remaining between them. The CDR3 sequence is 16 residues long. The CDR3 DNA reads as TGTGCCAGCAGCTTATCTGGGCGACATCACCAAGAGACCCAGTACTTC. This gives the protein CASSLSGRHHQETQYF.

This chain joins TRBV7-9 and TRBJ2-4; 9 bases match TRBD1. Germline trimming cut 4 bases from V and 0 bases from J; bases unmatched to any gene: 10. This CDR3 region has 18 residues. The germline V gene encodes CDR1 SEHNR and CDR2 FQNEAQ (reference sequence). CDR3 sequence: CASSSGRTGVVAKNIQYF. CDR3 nucleotides: TGTGCCAGCAGCTCCGGGAGGACAGGGGTCGTAGCCAAAAACATTCAGTACTTC.

This chain connects TRBV5-1 to TRBJ2-3, with a weak D call TRBD1 (6 bases). Germline V CDR1 and CDR2: SGHRS, YFSETQ. The V end lost 3 bases, the J end lost 6 bases, and 8 bases lay between the germline ends. The CDR3 spans 12 residues. CDR3 amino acids: CASSSQGDTQYF. The CDR3, as DNA: TGCGCCAGCAGCTCCCAGGGGGATACGCAGTATTTT.

The chain is built from TRBV6-5 and TRBJ1-3; a possible D gene is TRBD1 (5 bases). CDR1 is MNHEY and CDR2 is SVGAGI in the germline V gene. V shed 4 bases and J shed 8 bases, with 15 bases lying between them. This CDR3 is built from 14 residues. In DNA form, the CDR3 reads TGTGCCAGCAGTTCGGGGCTTTGGTCAGACACCATATATTTT. Residues: CASSSGLWSDTIYF.

The V and J genes are TRBV5-1 and TRBJ1-1, with TRBD1 as a possible D gene (5 bases). Trimming took 0 bases from V and 4 from J, leaving 19 bases between them. The CDR3 runs to 17 residues. Germline CDR1 SGHRS, CDR2 YFSETQ. CDR3 nucleotides: TGCGCCAGCAGCTTGGGGCCGGGACGACAAACCACCACTGAAGCTTTCTTT. It is translated as CASSLGPGRQTTTEAFF.

The sample holds one count of this clone. The V gene is TRBV5-1, the J gene TRBJ1-2; perhaps TRBD1 as D (6 bases). This CDR3 has 13 amino acids. V shed 4 bases and J shed 4 bases, with 11 bases lying between them. The germline V gene encodes CDR1 SGHRS and CDR2 YFSETQ. The CDR3 nucleotides read TGCGCCAGCAGCGGGGGGCTTAGCTATGGCTACACCTTC. Translating gives CASSGGLSYGYTF.

The gene calls are TRBV27 and TRBJ2-7, with D possibly TRBD1 on 5 matching bases. With 6 bases removed from V and 2 bases from J, the gap between germline ends came to 17 bases. Germline CDR1 and CDR2: MNHEY and SMNVEV (reference sequence). This CDR3 has 15 amino acids. The CDR3 DNA sequence: TGTGCCAGCAGCCCTGCCAGGGCATCGGCCTACGAGCAGTACTTC. Amino acids: CASSPARASAYEQYF.

The V call is TRBV2, the J call TRBJ2-1, with TRBD2 identical over 9 bases. CDR3 length: 19 amino acids. CDR1 is SNHLY and CDR2 is FYNNEI in the germline V gene. Trimming at V came to 3 bases and at J to 2 bases, leaving 14 bases not matched to a gene. The CDR3 region has the DNA TGTGCCAGCAGTGACCCTTTAGGTATGTTAGCGGGGGCCTACAATGAGCAGTTCTTC. This codes for CASSDPLGMLAGAYNEQFF.

The V and J genes are TRBV4-1 and TRBJ2-3; perhaps TRBD2 as D (5 bases). The V end lost 4 bases, the J end lost 3 bases, and 11 bases lay between the germline ends. CDR3 length: 14 amino acids. Germline CDR1 MGHRA, CDR2 YSYEKL. CDR3 residues: CASSLEDLTDTQYF. CDR3 DNA: TGCGCCAGCAGCCTCGAGGACTTGACAGATACGCAGTATTTT.

V is TRBV6-1 and J is TRBJ2-5; 7 bases are shared with TRBD1. The CDR3 covers 14 residues. V was pared by 7 bases and J by 2 bases, with 7 bases of the junction left unmatched. Germline V lookup: CDR1 MNHNS, CDR2 SASEGT. DNA for the CDR3: TGTGCCAGCACACAGACAGGGCGGCAAGAGACCCAGTACTTC. Residues: CASTQTGRQETQYF.

The chain recombines TRBV28 with TRBJ1-4, with 10 bases aligning to TRBD1. Looked up from germline, CDR1 is MDHEN and CDR2 is SYDVKM. CDR3 length: 15 amino acids. The V gene end was trimmed by 2 bases and the J gene end by 8 bases; junction bases not matched to a gene: 5. The CDR3 region is CASSLPGQGWEKLFF. DNA for the CDR3: TGTGCCAGCAGTTTACCGGGACAGGGGTGGGAAAAACTGTTTTTT.

This clone was seen a handful of times. The chain couples TRBV27 to TRBJ2-2; a weak D match, TRBD1 (5 bases). The CDR3 has 14 residues. V lost 7 bases and J 2 bases, leaving 11 bases between the germline ends. CDR1 is MNHEY, CDR2 SMNVEV, per germline (reference sequence). CDR3 residues: CASTLRGNTGELFF. The CDR3 nucleotides are TGTGCCAGCACCCTTAGGGGTAACACCGGGGAGCTGTTTTTT.

The V call is TRBV5-4, the J call TRBJ2-1, with 10 nucleotides matching TRBD2. CDR3 length equals 15 residues. V was clipped by 2 bases and J by 7 bases; unmatched bases: 6. Germline V gives CDR1 SGHNT, CDR2 YYREEE (reference sequence). The CDR3 DNA reads as TGTGCCAGCAGCTTTCTAGCGGGAGTGGCAAATGAGCAGTTCTTC. Its protein product is CASSFLAGVANEQFF. The full variable domain, in which reference TRBV5-4 and TRBJ2-1 provide the parts outside the CDR3, is ETGVTQSPTHLIKTRGQQVTLRCSSQSGHNTVSWYQQALGQGPQFIFQYYREEENGRGNFPPRFSGLQFPNYSSELNVNALELDDSALYLCASSFLAGVANEQFFGPGTRLTVL.

The rearrangement joins TRBV5-1 to TRBJ1-1; 9 bases are shared with TRBD1. There are 12 residues in the CDR3. Per the germline V gene, CDR1 is SGHRS and CDR2 is YFSETQ. Trimming cost V 4 bases and J 10 bases; bases outside gene matches: 5. The CDR3 nucleotides read TGCGCCAGCAGCGGGGGGACAGGGAGAGCTTTCTTT. This gives the protein CASSGGTGRAFF.

The chain joins TRBV2 to TRBJ1-4; D gene uncertain. The germline gives CDR1 SNHLY, CDR2 FYNNEI. V lost 10 bases to trimming and J lost 7 bases, with 16 bases between them. The CDR3 contains 13 residues. The CDR3 protein is CATQGEAGEKLFF. Written as DNA, the CDR3 is TGTGCCACCCAAGGAGAGGCGGGTGAAAAACTGTTTTTT.

CDR3 sequence: CAWSPGGGRAVDTQYF. CDR3 DNA: TGTGCCTGGAGTCCGGGGGGCGGGAGGGCAGTAGATACGCAGTATTTT. The chain couples TRBV30 to TRBJ2-3; 9 positions agree with TRBD2. The CDR3 extends over 16 amino acids. CDR1 and CDR2 from the germline V gene are GTSNPN and SVGIG (reference sequence). After removal of 2 bases from V and 5 bases from J, the junction contained 11 bases not matched to a gene.